This paragraph reports one T cell receptor (beta chain). This sample stems from a study of control samples from healthy donors and cancer patients. Produced via immunoSEQ multiplex PCR; TCRdb's table is partial and in-frame only. The sample includes some 120,000 clones, under 95% seen only once; the top ten take more than 6.5%. The source is a man between 18 and 35 years old in good health. The specimen was blood.

The CDR3 DNA follows: TGTGCCAGCAGCTATCCACGAGGGGCGAGAGATACGCAGTATTTT. Translated, it gives CASSYPRGARDTQYF. The V gene is TRBV11-2, the J gene TRBJ2-3; D may correspond to TRBD1 or TRBD2 (5 bases each). Trimming left V 4 bases short and J 5 bases short, with 16 bases between. Germline assignment: CDR1 SGHAT and CDR2 FQNNGV. This CDR3 has 15 residues.